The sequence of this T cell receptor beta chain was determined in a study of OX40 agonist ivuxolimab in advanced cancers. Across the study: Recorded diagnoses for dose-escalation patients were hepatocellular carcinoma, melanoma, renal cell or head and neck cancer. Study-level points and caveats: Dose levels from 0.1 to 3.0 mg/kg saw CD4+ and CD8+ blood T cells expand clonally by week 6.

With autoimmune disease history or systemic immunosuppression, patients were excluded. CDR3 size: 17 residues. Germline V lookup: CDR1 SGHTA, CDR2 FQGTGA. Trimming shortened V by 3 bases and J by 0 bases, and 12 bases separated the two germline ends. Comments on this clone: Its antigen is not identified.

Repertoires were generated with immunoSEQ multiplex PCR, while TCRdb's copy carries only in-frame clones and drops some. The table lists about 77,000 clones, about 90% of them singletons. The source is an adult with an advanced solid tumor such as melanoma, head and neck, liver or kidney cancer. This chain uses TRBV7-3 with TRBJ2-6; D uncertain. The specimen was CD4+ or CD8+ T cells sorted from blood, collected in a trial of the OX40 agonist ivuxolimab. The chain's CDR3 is CASSLAPQSSGANVLTF. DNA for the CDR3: TGTGCCAGCAGCTTGGCCCCTCAGTCCTCTGGGGCCAACGTCCTGACTTTC.